This T cell receptor (beta chain) was sequenced during a study of cytomegalovirus exposure and HLA in healthy donors. Study-level points and caveats: Some TCR beta chains (164 of them) were listed as cytomegalovirus-associated.

Deletions cut 1 base from V and 4 bases from J, with 3 bases between. The germline V gene encodes CDR1 SGHRS and CDR2 YFSETQ. The CDR3 runs to 13 residues. Assay: immunoSEQ multiplex PCR; the TCRdb copy retains only in-frame clones and omits some. The sample lists tens of thousands of clones, 95% occurring once. Turning to this clone: What it binds is unknown.

This clonotype was sampled from a young woman in good health and CMV-seronegative. Sequenced sample: PBMCs. This rearrangement joins TRBV5-1 to TRBJ2-6; D not resolved. The CDR3 here is CASSLQGANVLTF. The CDR3 region has the DNA TGCGCCAGCAGCTTGCAGGGGGCCAACGTCCTGACTTTC.